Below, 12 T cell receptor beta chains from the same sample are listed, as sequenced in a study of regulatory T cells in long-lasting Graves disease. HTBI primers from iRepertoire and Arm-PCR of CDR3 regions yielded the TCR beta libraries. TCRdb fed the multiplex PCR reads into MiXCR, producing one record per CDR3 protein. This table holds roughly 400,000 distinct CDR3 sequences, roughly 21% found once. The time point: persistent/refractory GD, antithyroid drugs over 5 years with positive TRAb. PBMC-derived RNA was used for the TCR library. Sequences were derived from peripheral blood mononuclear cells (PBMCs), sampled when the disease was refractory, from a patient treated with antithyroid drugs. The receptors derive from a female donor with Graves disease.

The CDR3 is CAISDPRGQPQHF. The CDR3 DNA sequence: TGTGCCATCAGTGACCCGAGAGGTCAGCCCCAGCATTTT. The gene calls are TRBV10-3 and TRBJ1-5, with D unresolved. Trimming left V 3 bases short and J 6 bases short, with 9 bases between. Germline values: CDR1 ENHRY, CDR2 SYGVKD. The CDR3 consists of 13 residues.

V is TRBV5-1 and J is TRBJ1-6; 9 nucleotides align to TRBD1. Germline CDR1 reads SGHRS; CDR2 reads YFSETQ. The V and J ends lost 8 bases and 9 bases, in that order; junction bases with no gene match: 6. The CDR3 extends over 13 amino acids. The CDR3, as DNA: TGCGCCAGACCCGGGACAGGGTCTTCACCCCTCCACTTT. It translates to CARPGTGSSPLHF. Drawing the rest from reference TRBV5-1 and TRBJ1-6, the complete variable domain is KAGVTQTPRYLIKTRGQQVTLSCSPISGHRSVSWYQQTPGQGLQFLFEYFSETQRNKGNFPGRFSGRQFSNSRSEMNVSTLELGDSALYLCARPGTGSSPLHFGNGTRLTVT.

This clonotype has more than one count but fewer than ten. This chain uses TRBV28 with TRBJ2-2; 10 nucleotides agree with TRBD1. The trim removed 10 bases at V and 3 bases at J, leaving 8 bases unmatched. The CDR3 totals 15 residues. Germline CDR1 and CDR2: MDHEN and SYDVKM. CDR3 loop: CATLAGTGDTGELFF. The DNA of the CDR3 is TGTGCCACCCTCGCCGGGACAGGGGACACCGGGGAGCTGTTTTTT.

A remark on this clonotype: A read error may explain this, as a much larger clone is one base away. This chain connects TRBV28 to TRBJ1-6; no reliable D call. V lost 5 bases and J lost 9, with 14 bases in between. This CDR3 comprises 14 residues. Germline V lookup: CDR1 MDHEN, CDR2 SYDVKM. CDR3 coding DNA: TGTGCCAGCAGTAATGGAGTGCCTATTTCACCCCTCCACTTT. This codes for CASSNGVPISPLHF.

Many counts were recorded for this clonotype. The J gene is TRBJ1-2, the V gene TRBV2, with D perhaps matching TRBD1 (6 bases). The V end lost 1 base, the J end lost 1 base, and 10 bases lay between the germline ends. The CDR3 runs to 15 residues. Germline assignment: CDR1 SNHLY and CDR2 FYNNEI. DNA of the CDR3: TGTGCCAGCAGTGAAGACAGGGCCCTTAACTATGGCTACACCTTC. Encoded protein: CASSEDRALNYGYTF.

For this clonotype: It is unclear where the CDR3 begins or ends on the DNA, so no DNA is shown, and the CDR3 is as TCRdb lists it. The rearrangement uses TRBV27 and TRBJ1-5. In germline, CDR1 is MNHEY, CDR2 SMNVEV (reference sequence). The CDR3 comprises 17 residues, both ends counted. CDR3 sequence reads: CASSPESGRTVFWPQHF.

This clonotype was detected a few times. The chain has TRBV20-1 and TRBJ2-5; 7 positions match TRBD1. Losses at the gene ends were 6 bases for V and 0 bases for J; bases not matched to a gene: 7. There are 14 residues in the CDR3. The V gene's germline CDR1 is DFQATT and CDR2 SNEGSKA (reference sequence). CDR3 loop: CSAATGWYQETQYF. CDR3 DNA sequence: TGCAGTGCGGCGACAGGGTGGTACCAAGAGACCCAGTACTTC.

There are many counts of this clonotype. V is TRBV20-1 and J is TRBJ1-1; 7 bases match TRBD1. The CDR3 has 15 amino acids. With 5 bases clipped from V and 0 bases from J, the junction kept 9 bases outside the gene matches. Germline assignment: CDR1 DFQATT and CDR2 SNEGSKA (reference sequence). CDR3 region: CSASGTDLMNTEAFF. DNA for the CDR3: TGCAGTGCTTCGGGGACAGACTTAATGAACACTGAAGCTTTCTTT.

CDR3 amino acids: CSARAPDGSNEKLFF. CDR3 sequence (DNA): TGCAGTGCTAGAGCCCCGGACGGATCTAATGAAAAACTGTTTTTT. The rearrangement links TRBV20-1 to TRBJ1-4, with D unclear. Trimming took 1 base from V and 3 from J, leaving 12 bases between them. This CDR3 region has 15 residues. Germline V gene sequence: CDR1 DFQATT, CDR2 SNEGSKA (reference sequence).

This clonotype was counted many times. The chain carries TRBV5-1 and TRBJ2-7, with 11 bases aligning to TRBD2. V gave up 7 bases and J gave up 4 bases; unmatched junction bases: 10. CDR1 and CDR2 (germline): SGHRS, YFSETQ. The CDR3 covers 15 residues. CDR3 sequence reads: CASRPPTSGSYEQYF. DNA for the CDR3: TGCGCCAGCCGCCCCCCCACTAGCGGGAGTTACGAGCAGTACTTC. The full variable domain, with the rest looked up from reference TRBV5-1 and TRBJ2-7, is KAGVTQTPRYLIKTRGQQVTLSCSPISGHRSVSWYQQTPGQGLQFLFEYFSETQRNKGNFPGRFSGRQFSNSRSEMNVSTLELGDSALYLCASRPPTSGSYEQYFGPGTRLTVT.

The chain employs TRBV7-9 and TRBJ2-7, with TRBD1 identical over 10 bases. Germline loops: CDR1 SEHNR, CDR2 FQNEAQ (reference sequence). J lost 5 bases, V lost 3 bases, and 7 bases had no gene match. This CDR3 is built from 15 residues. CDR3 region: CASSFDRGRINEQYF. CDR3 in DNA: TGTGCCAGCAGCTTTGACAGGGGGCGCATAAACGAGCAGTACTTC.

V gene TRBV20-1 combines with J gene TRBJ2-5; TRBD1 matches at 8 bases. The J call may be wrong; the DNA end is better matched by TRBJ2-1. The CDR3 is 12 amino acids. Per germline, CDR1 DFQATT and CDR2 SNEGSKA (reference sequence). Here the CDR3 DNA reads TGCAGTGCTAATACAGGGGGCAATGAGCAGTTCTTC. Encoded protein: CSANTGGNEQFF.